This TCR beta chain was identified in a study of blood T cell repertoires in COVID-19. Study background: The United States, Italy and Spain supplied acute and convalescent COVID-19 samples.

Some clones are missing from TCRdb's copy, which holds only in-frame ones; the method was immunoSEQ multiplex PCR. The sample records about 250,000 clones, about 80% being singletons. CDR3 size: 16 residues. The germline V gene has CDR1 MGHRA and CDR2 YSYEKL. V lost 2 bases to trimming and J lost 0 bases, with 10 bases between them. This clone has just a few counts. V gene TRBV4-1 combines with J gene TRBJ2-2; maybe TRBD2 (6 bases). The sequence was obtained from a man aged 50 to 59 with active or convalescent COVID-19. Sequenced: peripheral blood. CDR3 amino acids: CASSQWGDSNTGELFF. The CDR3 DNA reads as TGCGCCAGCAGCCAATGGGGGGACTCGAACACCGGGGAGCTGTTTTTT.